The T cell receptor beta chain described here comes from a study of blood T cell repertoires in COVID-19. Study-level information: Material from acute and convalescent COVID-19 was sourced from the United States, Italy and Spain. Nucleic acid was either cDNA or gDNA, and it came from T cells, B-cell-depleted T cells, or PBMCs.

Methods used by the authors: Reference gene primer amplification gave nucleated cell count estimates. Generated by immunoSEQ multiplex PCR, the TCRdb table keeps only in-frame clones and is missing some. The D gene and trimming were derived from the DNA, and the V and J assignments and clone size from that table. This table has hundreds of thousands of clones, 88% appearing once. The germline V gene encodes CDR1 SGHNT and CDR2 YYREEE (reference sequence). Trimming at V came to 4 bases and at J to 4 bases, leaving 12 bases not matched to a gene. The CDR3 sequence is 16 residues long. This TCR was recovered from a woman between 35 and 50 years old who had recovered from COVID-19. The genes are TRBV5-4 and TRBJ2-7; the match to TRBD2 covers 9 bases. The sequenced sample consisted of peripheral blood. The CDR3 DNA reads as TGTGCCAGCAGCCCGCGTTGGGCTAGCGGGACTTACGAGCAGTACTTC. Amino acids: CASSPRWASGTYEQYF.